Below, 18 T cell receptor beta chains from the same sample are listed, as sequenced in a study of blood T cell repertoires in COVID-19. Profiled with immunoSEQ multiplex PCR; TCRdb holds only in-frame clones, not every one. In the table there are fewer than 250,000 clones, 80% to 95% of which are singletons. Source material: peripheral blood. The receptors here all came from a man aged 55 to 70 with COVID-19, enrolled during active disease.

The CDR3 reads CASSILAGGSNTGELFF. The CDR3 nucleotides are TGTGCCAGCAGTATTCTAGCGGGAGGATCGAACACCGGGGAGCTGTTTTTT. This chain connects TRBV28 to TRBJ2-2; TRBD2 matches at 11 bases. The CDR3 runs 17 residues. Per the germline V gene, CDR1 is MDHEN and CDR2 is SYDVKM. V dropped 5 bases and J dropped 0; count of bases not matched to a gene: 5.

The chain is built from TRBV9 and TRBJ2-1; D uncertain. The length of the CDR3 is 16 residues. Germline V gene lookup returns CDR1 SGDLS and CDR2 YYNGEE. Trimming pared 4 bases from V and 0 bases from J, leaving 14 bases between. The CDR3 DNA follows: TGTGCCAGCAGCCCCTCGGCAGCGAGCTCCTACAATGAGCAGTTCTTC. Its protein is CASSPSAASSYNEQFF.

The chain uses TRBV2 and TRBJ1-3; maybe TRBD1 (6 bases). V was shortened by 7 bases and J by 4 bases, with 20 bases between the two germline ends. CDR1 and CDR2 from the germline V gene are SNHLY and FYNNEI. This CDR3 has 16 amino acids. The CDR3 sequence is CASIEGGEEAGNTIYF. CDR3 bases: TGTGCCAGCATCGAAGGGGGAGAGGAGGCGGGAAACACCATATATTTT. The full variable domain, with the rest looked up from reference TRBV2 and TRBJ1-3, is EPEVTQTPSHQVTQMGQEVILRCVPISNHLYFYWYRQILGQKVEFLVSFYNNEISEKSEIFDDQFSVERPDGSNFTLKIRSTKLEDSAMYFCASIEGGEEAGNTIYFGEGSWLTVV.

The V and J genes are TRBV7-8 and TRBJ1-2; 10 bases agree with TRBD1. CDR1 is SGHVS and CDR2 is FQNEAQ in the germline V gene. V trimming: 2 bases; J trimming: 6 bases; junction bases outside the gene matches: 6. The CDR3 consists of 15 residues. The CDR3 sequence: CASSLLRQGAHGYTF. CDR3 sequence (DNA): TGTGCCAGCAGCTTACTCAGACAGGGGGCACATGGCTACACCTTC.

This rearrangement joins TRBV6-5 to TRBJ2-1; no firm D call. The V gene lost 5 bases and the J gene lost 9 bases, with 17 bases spanning the gap. CDR1 and CDR2 from the germline V gene are MNHEY and SVGAGI. There are 14 residues in the CDR3. CDR3 bases: TGTGCCAGCAGTACCCCCTTGAAGCGTAGTGAGCAGTTCTTC. Encoded protein: CASSTPLKRSEQFF.

This chain connects TRBV7-3 to TRBJ2-7, with no clear D. The V end was cut by 5 bases, the J end by 5 bases, with 13 bases between. Germline loops: CDR1 SGHTA, CDR2 FQGTGA. The CDR3 totals 13 residues. The CDR3 loop reads CASSPSGFHEQYF. DNA for the CDR3: TGTGCCAGCAGCCCCTCCGGGTTCCACGAGCAGTACTTC.

The CDR3 is CASSPRGQPVNNSPLHF. DNA for the CDR3: TGTGCCAGCAGTCCTCGTGGACAGCCGGTGAATAATTCACCCCTCCACTTT. The chain couples TRBV6-6 to TRBJ1-6; TRBD1 is a possible D gene (6 bases). V was shortened by 5 bases and J by 5 bases, with 19 bases between the two germline ends. Germline V gene data show CDR1 as MNHNY and CDR2 as SVGAGI (reference sequence). The CDR3 covers 17 residues.

V gene TRBV25-1 combines with J gene TRBJ2-4, with D maybe TRBD1 (5 bases). Trimming pared 1 base from V and 2 bases from J, leaving 12 bases between. CDR3 length: 16 amino acids. CDR1 is MGHDK and CDR2 is SYGVNS in the germline V gene. DNA of the CDR3: TGTGCCAGCAGTGAATTCTCGGCAGGGACCAAAAACATTCAGTACTTC. It is translated as CASSEFSAGTKNIQYF.

J is TRBJ2-7 and V is TRBV6-5, with D possibly TRBD1 on 6 matching bases. Germline CDR1 is MNHEY and CDR2 is SVGAGI. Trimming left V 5 bases short and J 2 bases short, with 16 bases between. This CDR3 has 15 amino acids. The DNA for the CDR3 is TGTGCCAGCAGTCGCCAGACTCAGGGGACCTACGAGCAGTACTTC. It specifies CASSRQTQGTYEQYF.

The genes are TRBV18 and TRBJ2-7; D call uncertain. Germline V gene sequence: CDR1 KGHSH, CDR2 LQKENI. The length of the CDR3 is 15 residues. V was trimmed by 3 bases and J by 2 bases, leaving 14 bases between them. CDR3 DNA: TGTGCCAGCTCACCCAGACTGACTCCTACCTACGAGCAGTACTTC. This codes for CASSPRLTPTYEQYF.

This clone was found a few times. The chain carries TRBV27 and TRBJ2-7, with a tentative D call TRBD1 (5 bases). The CDR3 is 15 residues long. Looked up from germline, CDR1 is MNHEY and CDR2 is SMNVEV (reference sequence). Trimming cost V 5 bases and J 4 bases, with 18 bases left between them. CDR3 sequence: CASSLRWVGLYEQYF. CDR3 coding DNA: TGTGCCAGCAGTCTCCGTTGGGTGGGGCTATACGAGCAGTACTTC.

V is TRBV23-1 and J is TRBJ2-7; TRBD1 matches at 9 bases. TRBV23-1 is an ORF for which the function is uncertain. This CDR3 contains 14 residues. Trimming took 6 bases from V and 5 from J; bases not matched to a gene: 8. CDR3 residues: CASRAGTGSHEQYF. Written as DNA, the CDR3 is TGCGCCAGCAGGGCCGGGACAGGGAGTCACGAGCAGTACTTC.

The V gene is TRBV19, the J gene TRBJ2-3; 12 bases map to TRBD2. V was clipped by 4 bases and J by 3 bases; unmatched bases: 5. Germline CDR1 is LNHDA and CDR2 is SQIVND (reference sequence). The CDR3 length is 16 residues. The CDR3 DNA follows: TGTGCCAGTAGTACCCGGACTAGCGGGGTGACAGATACGCAGTATTTT. Translation: CASSTRTSGVTDTQYF.

V gene TRBV5-1 combines with J gene TRBJ1-2; 11 positions match TRBD1. Germline-derived CDR1 and CDR2 are SGHRS and YFSETQ. Losses at the gene ends were 4 bases for V and 2 bases for J; bases not matched to a gene: 4. This CDR3 spans 15 amino acids. The DNA for the CDR3 is TGCGCCAGCAGCGGACGGACAGGGGGCAACTATGGCTACACCTTC. As protein: CASSGRTGGNYGYTF.

V usage is TRBV7-9 and J usage is TRBJ2-7; D perhaps matches TRBD2 (5 bases). Looked up from germline, CDR1 is SEHNR and CDR2 is FQNEAQ (reference sequence). V was trimmed by 5 bases and J by 0 bases, leaving 14 bases between them. This CDR3 comprises 15 residues. The CDR3 nucleotides are TGTGCCAGCAGCCCTTGGACTTTGAGCTCCTACGAGCAGTACTTC. This translates into CASSPWTLSSYEQYF.

This clone was counted only a few times. Written as DNA, the CDR3 is TGTGCCAGCAGTGAAACGGGGGGAGTCAATGAGCAGTTCTTC. This gives the protein CASSETGGVNEQFF. This chain uses TRBV25-1 with TRBJ2-1, with 7 bases aligning to TRBD2. Germline CDR1 MGHDK, CDR2 SYGVNS. The junction had 4 bases not matched to a gene; V was cut back by 2 bases and J by 6 bases. This CDR3 spans 14 amino acids.

The rearrangement links TRBV28 to TRBJ2-1; 12 bases are shared with TRBD1. There are 16 residues in the CDR3. Looked up from germline, CDR1 is MDHEN and CDR2 is SYDVKM. The J segment lost 9 bases and the V segment lost 5 bases, leaving 11 bases of the junction unmatched. The CDR3 nucleotides are TGTGCCAGCAGTCACCGGGACAGGGGGCGTTATATTGAGCAGTTCTTC. Translating gives CASSHRDRGRYIEQFF.

The rearrangement joins TRBV4-2 to TRBJ1-5; TRBD1 is a possible D gene (5 bases). The germline V gene has CDR1 LGHNA and CDR2 YNFKEQ. Trimming cost V 5 bases and J 0 bases, with 11 bases left between them. The CDR3 extends over 15 amino acids. CDR3 bases: TGTGCCAGCAGCGCTTATGACAGTAGCAATCAGCCCCAGCATTTT. Its translation: CASSAYDSSNQPQHF.